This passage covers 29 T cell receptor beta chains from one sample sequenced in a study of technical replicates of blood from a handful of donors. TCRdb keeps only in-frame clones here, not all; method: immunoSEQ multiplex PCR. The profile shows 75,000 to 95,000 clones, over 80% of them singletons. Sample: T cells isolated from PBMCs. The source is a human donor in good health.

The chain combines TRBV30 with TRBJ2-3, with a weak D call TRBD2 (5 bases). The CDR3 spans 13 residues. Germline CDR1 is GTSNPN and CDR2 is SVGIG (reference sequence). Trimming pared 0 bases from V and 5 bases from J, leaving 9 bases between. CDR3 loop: CAWSVGRGDTQYF. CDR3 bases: TGTGCCTGGAGTGTAGGACGGGGAGATACGCAGTATTTT.

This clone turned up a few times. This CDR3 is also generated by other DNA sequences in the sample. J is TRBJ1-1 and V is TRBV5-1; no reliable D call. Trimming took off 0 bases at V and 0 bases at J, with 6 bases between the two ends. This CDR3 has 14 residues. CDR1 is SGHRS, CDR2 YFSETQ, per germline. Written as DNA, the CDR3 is TGCGCCAGCAGCTTGGGCAGTCTGAACACTGAAGCTTTCTTT. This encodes CASSLGSLNTEAFF.

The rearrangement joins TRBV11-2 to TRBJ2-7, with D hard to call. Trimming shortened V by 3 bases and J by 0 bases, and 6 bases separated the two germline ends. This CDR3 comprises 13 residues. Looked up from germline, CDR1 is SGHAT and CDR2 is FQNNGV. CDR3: CASSFGTSYEQYF. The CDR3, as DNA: TGTGCCAGCAGCTTCGGTACCTCCTACGAGCAGTACTTC. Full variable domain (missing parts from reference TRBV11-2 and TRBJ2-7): EAGVAQSPRYKIIEKRQSVAFWCNPISGHATLYWYQQILGQGPKLLIQFQNNGVVDDSQLPKDRFSAERLKGVDSTLKIQPAKLEDSAVYLCASSFGTSYEQYFGPGTRLTVT.

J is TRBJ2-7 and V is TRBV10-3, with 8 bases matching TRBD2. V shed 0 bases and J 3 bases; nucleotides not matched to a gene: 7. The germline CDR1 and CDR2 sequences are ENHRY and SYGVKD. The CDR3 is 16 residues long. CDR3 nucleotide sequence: TGTGCCATCAGTGAGTCTCGCGGGGGGTTAATCTACGAGCAGTACTTC. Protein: CAISESRGGLIYEQYF.

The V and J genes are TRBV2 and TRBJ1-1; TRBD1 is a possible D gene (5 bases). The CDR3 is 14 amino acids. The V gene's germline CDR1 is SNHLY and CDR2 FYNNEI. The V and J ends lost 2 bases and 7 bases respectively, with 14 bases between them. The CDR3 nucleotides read TGTGCCAGCAGTGAAACAGGTCTGATAGGTGAAGCTTTCTTT. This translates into CASSETGLIGEAFF.

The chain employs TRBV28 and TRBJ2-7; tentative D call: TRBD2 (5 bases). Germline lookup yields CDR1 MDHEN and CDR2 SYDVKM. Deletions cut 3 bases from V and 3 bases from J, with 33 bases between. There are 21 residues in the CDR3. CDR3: CASSFLGVPVESGTPLYEQYF. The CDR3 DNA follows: TGTGCCAGCAGTTTTTTGGGCGTCCCAGTAGAGAGCGGAACGCCTCTCTACGAGCAGTACTTC.

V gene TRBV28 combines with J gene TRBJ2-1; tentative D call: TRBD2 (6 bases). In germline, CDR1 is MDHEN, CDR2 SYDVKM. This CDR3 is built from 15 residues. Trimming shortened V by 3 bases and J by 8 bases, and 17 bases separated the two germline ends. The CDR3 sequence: CASSFLTSFGDEQFF. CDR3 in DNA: TGTGCCAGCAGTTTCCTGACTAGTTTTGGCGATGAGCAGTTCTTC.

The CDR3 DNA sequence: TGTGCCAGCAGCTATTTAGCGGGGGCCTACAATGAGCAGTTCTTC. Protein product: CASSYLAGAYNEQFF. The V gene is TRBV14, the J gene TRBJ2-1; the match to TRBD2 covers 9 bases. V dropped 5 bases and J dropped 2; count of bases not matched to a gene: 4. CDR1 is SGHDN and CDR2 is FVKESK in the germline V gene. This CDR3 has 15 amino acids.

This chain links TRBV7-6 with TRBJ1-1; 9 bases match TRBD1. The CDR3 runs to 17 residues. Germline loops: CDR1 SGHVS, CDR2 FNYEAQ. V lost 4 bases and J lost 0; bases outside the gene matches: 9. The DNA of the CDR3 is TGTGCCAGCAGCTCTAGTTTTTACAGGGGGCTGAACACTGAAGCTTTCTTT. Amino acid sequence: CASSSSFYRGLNTEAFF.

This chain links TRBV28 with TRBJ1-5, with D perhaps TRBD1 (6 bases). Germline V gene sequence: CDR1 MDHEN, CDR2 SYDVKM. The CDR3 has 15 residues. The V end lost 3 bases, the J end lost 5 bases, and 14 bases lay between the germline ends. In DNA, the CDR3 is TGTGCCAGCAGTTTGGGGGCGATGGGTTATCAGCCCCAGCATTTT. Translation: CASSLGAMGYQPQHF.

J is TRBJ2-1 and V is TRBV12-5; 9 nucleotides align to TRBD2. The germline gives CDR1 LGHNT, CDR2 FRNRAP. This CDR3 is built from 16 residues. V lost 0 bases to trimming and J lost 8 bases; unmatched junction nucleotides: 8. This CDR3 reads CASGLVAGGSVYEQFF. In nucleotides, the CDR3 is TGTGCTAGTGGTTTGGTTGCGGGAGGGTCTGTCTATGAGCAGTTCTTC.

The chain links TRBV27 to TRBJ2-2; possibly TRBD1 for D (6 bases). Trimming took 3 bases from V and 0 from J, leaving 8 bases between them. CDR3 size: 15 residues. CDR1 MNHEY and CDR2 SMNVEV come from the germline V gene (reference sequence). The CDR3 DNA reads TGTGCCAGCAGTTTTGACAGGTCGAACACCGGGGAGCTGTTTTTT. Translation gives CASSFDRSNTGELFF.

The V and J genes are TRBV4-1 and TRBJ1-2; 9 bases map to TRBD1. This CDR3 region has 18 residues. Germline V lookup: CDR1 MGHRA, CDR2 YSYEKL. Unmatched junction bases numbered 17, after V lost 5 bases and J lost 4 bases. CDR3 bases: TGCGCCAGCAGCAAGATAACGACCGGGACAGGGCCTTCCTATGGCTACACCTTC. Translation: CASSKITTGTGPSYGYTF.

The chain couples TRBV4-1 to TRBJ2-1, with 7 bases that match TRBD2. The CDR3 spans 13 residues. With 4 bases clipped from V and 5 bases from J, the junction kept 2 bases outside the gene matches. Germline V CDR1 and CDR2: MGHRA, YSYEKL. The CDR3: CASSRLANNEQFF. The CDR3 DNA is TGCGCCAGCAGCCGACTAGCCAACAATGAGCAGTTCTTC.

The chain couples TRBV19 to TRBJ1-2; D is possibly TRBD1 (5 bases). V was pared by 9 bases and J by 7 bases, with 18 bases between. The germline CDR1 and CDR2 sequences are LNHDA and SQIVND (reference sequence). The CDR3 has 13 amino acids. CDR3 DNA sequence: TGTGCCAGCCGGATGGAGGGGCTTGTTGGCTACACCTTC. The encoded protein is CASRMEGLVGYTF.

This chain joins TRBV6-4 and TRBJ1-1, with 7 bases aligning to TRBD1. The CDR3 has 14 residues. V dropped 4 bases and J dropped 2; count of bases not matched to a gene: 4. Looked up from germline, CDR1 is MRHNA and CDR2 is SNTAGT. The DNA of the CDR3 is TGTGCCAGCAGTGTTGAGGGGGCAAACACTGAAGCTTTCTTT. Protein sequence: CASSVEGANTEAFF.

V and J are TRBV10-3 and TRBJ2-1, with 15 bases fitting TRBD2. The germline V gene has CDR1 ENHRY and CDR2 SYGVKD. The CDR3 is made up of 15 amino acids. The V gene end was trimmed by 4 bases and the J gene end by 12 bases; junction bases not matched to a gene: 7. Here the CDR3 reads CAISGTSGGAAGQFF. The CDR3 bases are TGTGCCATCAGTGGGACTAGCGGGGGGGCCGCGGGGCAGTTCTTC.

In DNA form, the CDR3 reads TGTGCCAGCAGGCGACAGGGGGGTGGCGGCTACACCTTC. This sequence encodes CASRRQGGGGYTF. The rearrangement links TRBV5-5 to TRBJ1-2; 9 bases are a match to TRBD1. V shed 5 bases and J 8 bases; nucleotides not matched to a gene: 7. This CDR3 comprises 13 residues. From germline, CDR1 is SGHKS and CDR2 YYEKEE (reference sequence).

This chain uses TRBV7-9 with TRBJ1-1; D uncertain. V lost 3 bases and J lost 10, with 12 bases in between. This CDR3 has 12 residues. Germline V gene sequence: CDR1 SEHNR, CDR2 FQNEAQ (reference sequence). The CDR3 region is CASSFPPEGAFF. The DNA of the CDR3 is TGTGCCAGCAGCTTCCCTCCCGAGGGAGCTTTCTTT.

CDR3 residues: CASVLGGGALDTEAFF. The CDR3 DNA reads as TGTGCCAGTGTTCTCGGCGGGGGGGCCCTGGACACTGAAGCTTTCTTT. The chain is built from TRBV18 and TRBJ1-1, with a weak D call TRBD1 (6 bases). CDR1 and CDR2 (germline): KGHSH, LQKENI. This CDR3 is built from 16 residues. V was trimmed by 9 bases and J by 3 bases, leaving 23 bases between them.

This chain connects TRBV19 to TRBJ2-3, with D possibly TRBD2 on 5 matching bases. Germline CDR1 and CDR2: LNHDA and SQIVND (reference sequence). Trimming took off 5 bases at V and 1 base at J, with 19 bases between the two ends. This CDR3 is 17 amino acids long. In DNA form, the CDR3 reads TGTGCCAGTAGTCCCCATAGCGCCGGCTGGGGCACAGATACGCAGTATTTT. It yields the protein CASSPHSAGWGTDTQYF.

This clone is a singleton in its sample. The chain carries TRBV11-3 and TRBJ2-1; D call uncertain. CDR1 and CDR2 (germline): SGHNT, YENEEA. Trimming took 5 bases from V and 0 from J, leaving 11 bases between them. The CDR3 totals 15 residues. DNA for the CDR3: TGTGCCAGCAGCCCCCGACTTAGCTCCTACAATGAGCAGTTCTTC. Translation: CASSPRLSSYNEQFF.

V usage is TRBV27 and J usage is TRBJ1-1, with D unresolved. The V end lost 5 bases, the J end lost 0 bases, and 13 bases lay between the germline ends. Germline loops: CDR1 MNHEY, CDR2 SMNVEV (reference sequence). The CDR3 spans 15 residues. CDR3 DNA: TGTGCCAGCAGTGGGCTTTATGAAATGAACACTGAAGCTTTCTTT. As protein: CASSGLYEMNTEAFF.

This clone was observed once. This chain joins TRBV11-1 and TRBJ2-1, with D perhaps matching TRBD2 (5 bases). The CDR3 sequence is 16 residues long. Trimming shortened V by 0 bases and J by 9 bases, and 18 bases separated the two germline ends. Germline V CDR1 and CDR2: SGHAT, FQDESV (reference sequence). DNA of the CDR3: TGTGCCAGCAGCTTAGCTGGGTGGGAGATGCGGCCTGAGCAGTTCTTC. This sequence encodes CASSLAGWEMRPEQFF.

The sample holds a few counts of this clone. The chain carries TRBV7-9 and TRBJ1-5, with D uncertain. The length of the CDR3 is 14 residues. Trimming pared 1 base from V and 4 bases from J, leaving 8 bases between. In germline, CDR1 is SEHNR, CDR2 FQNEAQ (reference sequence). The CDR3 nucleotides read TGTGCCAGCAGCTTAGGACTGCCAAATCAGCCCCAGCATTTT. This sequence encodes CASSLGLPNQPQHF.

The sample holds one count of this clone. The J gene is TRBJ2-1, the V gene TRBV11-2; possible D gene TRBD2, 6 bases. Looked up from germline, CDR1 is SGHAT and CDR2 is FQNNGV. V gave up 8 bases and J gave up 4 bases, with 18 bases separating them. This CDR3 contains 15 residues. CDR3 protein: CASSRTTGEYNEQFF. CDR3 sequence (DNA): TGTGCCAGCTCGCGGACGACGGGGGAATACAATGAGCAGTTCTTC. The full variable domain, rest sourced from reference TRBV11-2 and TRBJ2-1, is EAGVAQSPRYKIIEKRQSVAFWCNPISGHATLYWYQQILGQGPKLLIQFQNNGVVDDSQLPKDRFSAERLKGVDSTLKIQPAKLEDSAVYLCASSRTTGEYNEQFFGPGTRLTVL.

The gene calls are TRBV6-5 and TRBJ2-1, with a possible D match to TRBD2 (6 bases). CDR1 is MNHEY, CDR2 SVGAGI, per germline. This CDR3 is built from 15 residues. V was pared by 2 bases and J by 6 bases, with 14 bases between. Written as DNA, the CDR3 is TGTGCCAGCAGTTACGGCCGGAGGGCCTTCAATGAGCAGTTCTTC. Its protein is CASSYGRRAFNEQFF.

As DNA, the CDR3 is TGTGCCAGCGCTGGGCAAATCTCCTACAATGAGCAGTTCTTC. Protein sequence: CASAGQISYNEQFF. This chain links TRBV28 with TRBJ2-1; unclear D gene. CDR1 and CDR2 from the germline V gene are MDHEN and SYDVKM. The CDR3 has 14 residues. The germline V and J ends were trimmed by 8 bases and 0 bases, with 11 bases remaining between them.

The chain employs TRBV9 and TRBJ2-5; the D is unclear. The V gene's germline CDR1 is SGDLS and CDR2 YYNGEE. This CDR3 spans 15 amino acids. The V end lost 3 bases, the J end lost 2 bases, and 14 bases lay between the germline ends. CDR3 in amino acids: CASSAHLAAQETQYF. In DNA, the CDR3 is TGTGCCAGCAGCGCCCATCTGGCGGCACAAGAGACCCAGTACTTC.